The 9 T cell receptor beta chains below were found in one sample sequenced in a study of vaccination effects on CD4 cells after COVID-19. Measured with immunoSEQ multiplex PCR; TCRdb has only the in-frame clones, and not every one. This sample carries about 81,000 clones, about three quarters of them seen once, and the ten largest clones take around 1.1%. Antigen-specific CD4+ T cells expanded by the ViraFEST assay with viral peptide pools were then sequenced. Cultured cells yielded isolated CD4+ T cells after about ten days. Everyone in the study got two shots of either the BNT162b2 or mRNA-1273 vaccine. The antigens these receptors bind are not known. The specimen comprised CD4+ T cells from PBMCs cultured with HCoV-OC43 spike peptides, sampled after COVID-19 vaccination. Subset given: HCoV-OC43 spike overlapping peptide pool stimulation. These receptor sequences come from a human donor who received a COVID-19 vaccine.

The chain uses TRBV30 and TRBJ2-3; the D is unclear. Germline CDR1 and CDR2: GTSNPN and SVGIG (reference sequence). CDR3 length: 13 amino acids. Trimming shortened V by 0 bases and J by 5 bases, and 9 bases separated the two germline ends. As DNA, the CDR3 is TGTGCCTGGAGTGTACCCTTACGAGATACGCAGTATTTT. This encodes CAWSVPLRDTQYF.

This chain joins TRBV10-3 and TRBJ1-2; D possibly corresponds to TRBD1 (5 bases). The CDR3 extends over 13 amino acids. Germline assignment: CDR1 ENHRY and CDR2 SYGVKD. V gave up 4 bases and J gave up 6 bases, with 12 bases separating them. CDR3 sequence: CAISVGGQDGYTF. The CDR3 DNA reads as TGTGCCATCAGTGTTGGGGGTCAGGATGGCTACACCTTC.

The rearrangement uses TRBV28 and TRBJ1-1; D unresolved. V was clipped by 7 bases and J by 0 bases, with 6 bases between them. From germline, CDR1 is MDHEN and CDR2 SYDVKM. CDR3 length: 12 amino acids. DNA of the CDR3: TGTGCCAGCAAACCCGTGAACACTGAAGCTTTCTTT. Translating gives CASKPVNTEAFF.

The chain recombines TRBV7-8 with TRBJ2-1; 8 bases are shared with TRBD1. Germline V gene lookup returns CDR1 SGHVS and CDR2 FQNEAQ. The CDR3 consists of 14 residues. With V trimmed by 5 bases and J by 7 bases, 7 bases remained unmatched. CDR3 protein: CASSIGQGWNEQFF. The CDR3 region has the DNA TGTGCCAGCAGCATAGGACAGGGCTGGAATGAGCAGTTCTTC.

CDR3 sequence reads: CASSVDFGPATEAFF. The CDR3 nucleotides read TGTGCCAGCAGCGTAGACTTCGGCCCGGCCACTGAAGCTTTCTTT. The chain is built from TRBV9 and TRBJ1-1; no clear D gene. The CDR3 extends over 15 amino acids. Trimming removed 0 bases from V and 4 bases from J, with 13 bases in between. The V gene's germline CDR1 is SGDLS and CDR2 YYNGEE. Full variable domain (remainder filled in from reference TRBV9 and TRBJ1-1): DSGVTQTPKHLITATGQRVTLRCSPRSGDLSVYWYQQSLDQGLQFLIQYYNGEERAKGNILERFSAQQFPDLHSELNLSSLELGDSALYFCASSVDFGPATEAFFGQGTRLTVV.

This chain uses TRBV5-1 with TRBJ2-7, with 7 bases fitting TRBD2. Unmatched junction bases numbered 8, after V lost 4 bases and J lost 1 base. There are 15 residues in the CDR3. CDR1 is SGHRS and CDR2 is YFSETQ in the germline V gene. The CDR3 nucleotides are TGCGCCAGCAGCCGAGGTGCTAGCGGATCCTACGAGCAGTACGTC. It codes for CASSRGASGSYEQYV.

The chain links TRBV7-2 to TRBJ1-6, with TRBD1 matching over 8 bases. Germline assignment: CDR1 SGHTA and CDR2 FQGNSA. The CDR3 consists of 14 residues. V gave up 2 bases and J gave up 7 bases; unmatched junction bases: 1. CDR3 protein: CASSLRTGNSPLHF. CDR3 nucleotides: TGTGCCAGCAGCTTAAGGACAGGGAATTCACCCCTCCACTTT.

CDR3 amino acids: CAWNISGGASTDTQYF. DNA for the CDR3: TGTGCCTGGAACATAAGCGGGGGGGCTAGCACAGATACGCAGTATTTT. The chain has TRBV30 and TRBJ2-3; TRBD2 agrees at 10 bases. Germline V gene data show CDR1 as GTSNPN and CDR2 as SVGIG (reference sequence). The CDR3 loop spans 16 amino acids. The junction had 7 bases not matched to a gene; V was cut back by 4 bases and J by 0 bases.

V and J are TRBV18 and TRBJ2-5, with TRBD1 matching over 7 bases. The CDR3 contains 13 residues. Germline CDR1 and CDR2: KGHSH and LQKENI. The ends lost 0 bases at V and 8 bases at J; junction bases unmatched: 3. The CDR3 region has the DNA TGTGCCAGCTCACCACCTGGGACAGATACCCAGTACTTC. Translating it yields CASSPPGTDTQYF.